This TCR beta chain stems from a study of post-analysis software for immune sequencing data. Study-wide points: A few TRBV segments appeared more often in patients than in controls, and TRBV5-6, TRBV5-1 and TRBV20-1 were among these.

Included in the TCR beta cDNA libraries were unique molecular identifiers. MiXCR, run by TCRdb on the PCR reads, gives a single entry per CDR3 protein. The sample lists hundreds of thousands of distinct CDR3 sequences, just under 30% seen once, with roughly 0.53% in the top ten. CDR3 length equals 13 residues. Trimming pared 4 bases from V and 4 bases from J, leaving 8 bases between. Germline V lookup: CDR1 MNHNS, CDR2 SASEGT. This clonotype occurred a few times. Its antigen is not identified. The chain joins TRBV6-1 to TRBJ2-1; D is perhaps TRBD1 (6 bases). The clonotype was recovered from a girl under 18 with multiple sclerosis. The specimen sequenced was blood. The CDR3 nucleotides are TGTGCCAGCAGTGGGGACACATACAATGAGCAGTTCTTC. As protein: CASSGDTYNEQFF.